One TCR beta chain is described in this entry. What it recognizes is unknown. Samples were taken several times over chemoradiotherapy. Repertoires were generated with immunoSEQ multiplex PCR, while TCRdb's copy carries only in-frame clones and drops some. The sample shows 25,000 to 40,000 clones, around 88% of them seen only once. Germline loops: CDR1 LNHDA, CDR2 SQIVND (reference sequence). Trimming left V 6 bases short and J 4 bases short, with 22 bases between. The CDR3 sequence is 17 residues long. The sample is drawn from a study of chemoradiotherapy in HPV16-positive cancers. Findings and caveats of the study: Non-HPV-specific T cells did not expand in tumors during treatment, whereas candidate HPV-specific clones and E7-related motifs did. HPV-responsive T-cell expansion during chemoradiotherapy was linked to improved recurrence-free survival in HPV16-positive patients.

The sequence was obtained from a human donor with HPV-associated anogenital cancer. Source: blood, taken from a patient who underwent chemoradiotherapy. The chain couples TRBV19 to TRBJ1-5; D is perhaps TRBD1 (6 bases). CDR3 residues: CASRVGLRGNRNQPQHF. The CDR3, as DNA: TGTGCCAGTAGAGTCGGTCTCAGGGGAAATCGGAATCAGCCCCAGCATTTT.